This T cell receptor beta chain was identified in a study of T cell repertoires in cytomegalovirus infection. Study-level background: Evidence of both CMV infection and a matching HLA type came from public TCR beta signatures.

Broader study findings: Dominant in the ex vivo response were TCR beta clonotypes restricted by HLA-C and specific for CMV.

CDR3 length: 16 amino acids. CDR1 is LGHNA, CDR2 YSLEER, per germline. V shed 3 bases, J shed 4 bases, and the junction held 6 bases outside the gene matches. TCRdb re-analysed the reads in MiXCR, keeping a single row per CDR3 protein. The data hold around 290,000 distinct CDR3 sequences, with over 20% observed a single time. With regard to this clonotype: Antigen unknown.

V usage is TRBV4-3 and J usage is TRBJ2-1, with TRBD1 identical over 10 bases. This receptor was taken from a human donor in good health (CMV status not recorded). Some clones in this sample may be carry-over from other donors' samples. Sequenced sample: PBMCs. In DNA, the CDR3 is TGCGCCAGCAGCCAGGATCGGGGACAGGGGTACAATGAGCAGTTCTTC. Residues: CASSQDRGQGYNEQFF.